These 32 T cell receptor beta chains were sequenced from one sample in a study of response to subunit inactivated influenza vaccine. TCRdb processed the RT-PCR reads anew with MiXCR; each CDR3 protein has one entry. The table shows about 300,000 distinct CDR3 sequences, with 20% to 25% occurring only once. This material consisted of PBMCs from blood, taken 21 months after vaccination. The receptors come from a man aged 50 to 69 who received an inactivated influenza vaccine.

J is TRBJ1-1 and V is TRBV5-1; D gene unclear. This CDR3 region has 13 residues. Per the germline V gene, CDR1 is SGHRS and CDR2 is YFSETQ. The V end lost 0 bases, the J end lost 3 bases, and 6 bases lay between the germline ends. The CDR3 DNA reads as TGCGCCAGCAGCTTGGCCTCGGACACTGAAGCTTTCTTT. Translating gives CASSLASDTEAFF.

This clonotype showed up just a few times. The chain employs TRBV21-1 and TRBJ1-4; the D call of TRBD1 is as the table states it, not checked on the DNA. TRBV21-1 is classified as a pseudogene. This CDR3 comprises 16 residues. This CDR3 is CASSNGPGPSNEKLFF. The CDR3 DNA is TGTGCCAGCAGCAATGGGCCGGGTCCGTCTAATGAAAAACTGTTTTTT.

The V and J genes are TRBV12-3 or TRBV12-4 and TRBJ2-2; 8 bases are shared with TRBD1. This CDR3 region has 16 residues. The J segment lost 1 base and the V segment lost 6 bases, leaving 7 bases of the junction unmatched. Here the CDR3 reads CASRHSGQGNTGELFF. CDR3 coding DNA: TGTGCCAGCAGACACTCCGGACAGGGGAACACCGGGGAGCTGTTTTTT.

This chain uses TRBV6-5 with TRBJ2-7, with 7 bases fitting TRBD1. V was clipped by 0 bases and J by 6 bases; unmatched bases: 14. The CDR3 has 17 amino acids. Germline lookup yields CDR1 MNHEY and CDR2 SVGAGI. CDR3 in DNA: TGTGCCAGCAGTTACTCCGGACAGGCGACGCCTTACGGCGAGCAGTACTTC. Amino acid sequence: CASSYSGQATPYGEQYF.

This clonotype was detected only a few times. V is TRBV7-8 and J is TRBJ2-1, with 8 positions matching TRBD2. V gave up 1 base and J gave up 9 bases; unmatched junction bases: 5. Germline V lookup: CDR1 SGHVS, CDR2 FQNEAQ. The CDR3 contains 14 residues. Here the CDR3 reads CASSLGGTRGEQFF. DNA of the CDR3: TGTGCCAGCAGCTTAGGGGGGACTAGGGGTGAGCAGTTCTTC. The whole variable domain, remainder taken from reference TRBV7-8 and TRBJ2-1, is GAGVSQSPRYKVAKRGQDVALRCDPISGHVSLFWYQQALGQGPEFLTYFQNEAQLDKSGLPSDRFFAERPEGSVSTLKIQRTQQEDSAVYLCASSLGGTRGEQFFGPGTRLTVL.

Ten or more counts support this clonotype. The V and J genes are TRBV5-1 and TRBJ1-4; D unresolved. The CDR3 spans 16 residues. Deletions cut 5 bases from V and 0 bases from J, with 14 bases between. Germline V gives CDR1 SGHRS, CDR2 YFSETQ. CDR3 residues: CASRLANYATNEKLFF. Here the CDR3 DNA reads TGCGCCAGCAGGCTTGCGAATTATGCAACTAATGAAAAACTGTTTTTT.

The J gene is TRBJ1-5, the V gene TRBV5-5, with D perhaps matching TRBD1 (6 bases). Germline lookup yields CDR1 SGHKS and CDR2 YYEKEE (reference sequence). The germline V and J ends were trimmed by 5 bases and 3 bases, with 15 bases remaining between them. CDR3 length equals 15 residues. The CDR3 protein is CASSLAGTYNQPQHF. CDR3 nucleotide sequence: TGTGCCAGCAGTCTCGCAGGGACATACAATCAGCCCCAGCATTTT.

The chain joins TRBV5-1 to TRBJ2-7; D gene unclear. This CDR3 contains 12 residues. The V end was cut by 6 bases, the J end by 2 bases, with 9 bases between. Per the germline V gene, CDR1 is SGHRS and CDR2 is YFSETQ. Here the CDR3 reads CASTNPPYEQYF. The DNA for the CDR3 is TGCGCCAGCACGAACCCTCCCTACGAGCAGTACTTC.

This chain joins TRBV19 and TRBJ2-1; 14 bases agree with TRBD2. This CDR3 has 18 amino acids. Per germline, CDR1 LNHDA and CDR2 SQIVND (reference sequence). Trimming cost V 3 bases and J 1 base; bases outside gene matches: 5. Here the CDR3 reads CASSMTSGRAGSYNEQFF. The DNA for the CDR3 is TGTGCCAGTAGTATGACTAGCGGGAGGGCCGGATCCTACAATGAGCAGTTCTTC.

CDR3 coding DNA: TGCGCCAGCAGCACGGACAGAGTCAGCTCCTACGAGCAGTACTTC. As protein: CASSTDRVSSYEQYF. The rearrangement links TRBV5-1 to TRBJ2-7; D might be TRBD1 (6 bases). V lost 4 bases and J 0 bases, leaving 14 bases between the germline ends. This CDR3 has 15 residues. CDR1 is SGHRS, CDR2 YFSETQ, per germline.

This clonotype was counted a few times. The CDR3 here is CASSVATTLNTEAFF. In DNA form, the CDR3 reads TGTGCCAGCAGCGTAGCTACGACCCTGAACACTGAAGCTTTCTTT. V usage is TRBV9 and J usage is TRBJ1-1; D uncertain. CDR3 length equals 15 residues. Germline V gene sequence: CDR1 SGDLS, CDR2 YYNGEE. V lost 0 bases, J lost 0 bases, and 9 bases lay in between. Variable domain in full (rest from reference TRBV9 and TRBJ1-1): DSGVTQTPKHLITATGQRVTLRCSPRSGDLSVYWYQQSLDQGLQFLIQYYNGEERAKGNILERFSAQQFPDLHSELNLSSLELGDSALYFCASSVATTLNTEAFFGQGTRLTVV.

The genes are TRBV24-1 and TRBJ2-3; TRBD1 matches 9 bases. CDR1 is KGHDR, CDR2 SFDVKD, per germline. The J segment lost 6 bases and the V segment lost 4 bases, leaving 7 bases of the junction unmatched. The CDR3 has 15 amino acids. The CDR3 loop reads CATSEQGATFDTQYF. Here the CDR3 DNA reads TGTGCCACCAGTGAACAGGGGGCGACGTTCGATACGCAGTATTTT.

The chain couples TRBV6-5 to TRBJ2-5; 8 positions match TRBD1. V shed 6 bases and J 5 bases; nucleotides not matched to a gene: 2. CDR1 MNHEY and CDR2 SVGAGI come from the germline V gene. The CDR3 is 12 residues long. CDR3 bases: TGTGCCAGCAGCAGGGGGCTGGAGACCCAGTACTTC. The encoded protein is CASSRGLETQYF.

In this sample, this clonotype turned up a few times. This chain links TRBV12-3 or TRBV12-4 with TRBJ1-2; 10 nucleotides align to TRBD1. This CDR3 is built from 15 residues. J gave up 8 bases and V 5 bases, and 11 bases lay outside the gene matches. This CDR3 is CASSPTAGTGVGYTF. For the CDR3, the DNA is TGTGCCAGCAGTCCGACTGCCGGGACAGGGGTCGGCTACACCTTC.

The gene calls are TRBV3-1 and TRBJ1-2, with 8 positions matching TRBD1. The CDR3 runs 14 residues. Unmatched junction bases numbered 3, after V lost 2 bases and J lost 4 bases. CDR1 is LGHDT and CDR2 is YNNKEL in the germline V gene (reference sequence). CDR3 sequence reads: CASSQLGQAYGYTF. In DNA form, the CDR3 reads TGTGCCAGCAGCCAACTGGGACAGGCCTATGGCTACACCTTC.

As DNA, the CDR3 is TGTGCCAGCAGTTACTCTATTGCAGGGGGAGAGGATACGCAGTATTTT. Translating gives CASSYSIAGGEDTQYF. The gene calls are TRBV6-5 and TRBJ2-3, with 7 nucleotides matching TRBD1. Germline V gene sequence: CDR1 MNHEY, CDR2 SVGAGI. With 0 bases clipped from V and 6 bases from J, the junction kept 9 bases outside the gene matches. This CDR3 is 16 amino acids long.

This clonotype appeared once. The rearrangement joins TRBV11-2 to TRBJ2-1; D gene uncertain. Germline V CDR1 and CDR2: SGHAT, FQNNGV. Trimming removed 1 base from V and 2 bases from J, with 9 bases in between. The CDR3 covers 15 residues. The CDR3, as DNA: TGTGCCAGCAGCTTAGCGGTTAGTACCTACAATGAGCAGTTCTTC. This gives the protein CASSLAVSTYNEQFF.

This clonotype came up once. The chain combines TRBV12-3 or TRBV12-4 with TRBJ2-5; TRBD2 agrees at 7 bases. After removal of 0 bases from V and 6 bases from J, the junction contained 7 bases not matched to a gene. The CDR3 extends over 15 amino acids. The CDR3 loop reads CASSLAGTRGKTQYF. In nucleotides, the CDR3 is TGTGCCAGCAGTTTAGCGGGGACGCGGGGGAAGACCCAGTACTTC.

J is TRBJ2-2 and V is TRBV7-9; a weak D match, TRBD2 (6 bases). Germline V lookup: CDR1 SEHNR, CDR2 FQNEAQ (reference sequence). The CDR3 runs 17 residues. Trimming removed 0 bases at V and 5 bases at J, with 16 bases between. The CDR3, as DNA: TGTGCCAGCAGCTTAGCTGCGGGATATAGAAAGACCGGGGAGCTGTTTTTT. This codes for CASSLAAGYRKTGELFF. The whole variable domain, filled in from reference TRBV7-9 and TRBJ2-2, reads DTGVSQNPRHKITKRGQNVTFRCDPISEHNRLYWYRQTLGQGPEFLTYFQNEAQLEKSRLLSDRFSAERPKGSFSTLEIQRTEQGDSAMYLCASSLAAGYRKTGELFFGEGSRLTVL.

The chain recombines TRBV20-1 with TRBJ2-1; no clear D. The V gene's germline CDR1 is DFQATT and CDR2 SNEGSKA (reference sequence). This CDR3 contains 13 residues. The V end lost 7 bases, the J end lost 0 bases, and 10 bases lay between the germline ends. CDR3 region: CSVVISSYNEQFF. For the CDR3, the DNA is TGCAGTGTTGTGATAAGCTCCTACAATGAGCAGTTCTTC.

This chain uses TRBV19 with TRBJ2-2, with 7 bases lining up with TRBD1. The V and J ends lost 7 bases and 5 bases, in that order; junction bases with no gene match: 7. CDR3 size: 14 residues. Per germline, CDR1 LNHDA and CDR2 SQIVND (reference sequence). CDR3 region: CASTVDRTTGELFF. As DNA, the CDR3 is TGTGCCAGTACCGTGGACAGGACAACCGGGGAGCTGTTTTTT.

In its sample, this clonotype was seen a few times. The gene calls are TRBV19 and TRBJ2-2; D is undetermined. The V end lost 10 bases, the J end lost 1 base, and 13 bases lay between the germline ends. Germline loops: CDR1 LNHDA, CDR2 SQIVND (reference sequence). CDR3 size: 14 residues. The CDR3, as DNA: TGTGCCACACGCGTGACCAAGAACACCGGGGAGCTGTTTTTT. Its translation: CATRVTKNTGELFF.

The chain links TRBV19 to TRBJ2-5; 10 nucleotides line up with TRBD2. With 6 bases clipped from V and 5 bases from J, the junction kept 3 bases outside the gene matches. The CDR3 is made up of 13 amino acids. The germline gives CDR1 LNHDA, CDR2 SQIVND (reference sequence). The CDR3 region has the DNA TGTGCCAGTAGCTCGACTAGCGGGGAGACCCAGTACTTC. Its translation: CASSSTSGETQYF.

This chain uses TRBV2 with TRBJ2-2; D remains unclear. This CDR3 has 11 residues. Between the trimmed V and J ends, which lost 6 bases and 7 bases, there was a span of 6 bases. Germline CDR1 reads SNHLY; CDR2 reads FYNNEI. The CDR3: CASRNYGELFF. The CDR3 DNA reads TGTGCCAGCAGGAACTACGGGGAGCTGTTTTTT.

This clonotype was detected a few times. This chain connects TRBV3-1 to TRBJ2-7, with D perhaps assigned TRBD1 or TRBD2 (5 bases each). Per germline, CDR1 LGHDT and CDR2 YNNKEL (reference sequence). V was pared by 4 bases and J by 0 bases, with 13 bases between. The CDR3 consists of 15 residues. CDR3 nucleotides: TGTGCCAGCAGCCCAGTCAGTGGGGGCTCCTACGAGCAGTACTTC. Translated: CASSPVSGGSYEQYF.

This clonotype appeared a few times. This chain links TRBV15 with TRBJ1-5; the D gene is possibly TRBD1 (5 bases). The CDR3 totals 13 residues. V was cut by 3 bases and J by 8 bases, with 11 bases left in between. The germline gives CDR1 LNHNV, CDR2 YYDKDF (reference sequence). CDR3 region: CATSRAQDKPQHF. CDR3 DNA: TGTGCCACCAGCAGGGCTCAGGACAAGCCCCAGCATTTT.

The chain uses TRBV7-6 and TRBJ2-7; TRBD1 matches 10 bases. Germline CDR1 is SGHVS and CDR2 is FNYEAQ. The CDR3 length is 15 residues. V trimming: 5 bases; J trimming: 2 bases; junction bases outside the gene matches: 6. The CDR3 reads CASSTRDRGPYEQYF. The CDR3 bases are TGTGCCAGCAGCACCCGGGACAGGGGACCCTACGAGCAGTACTTC.

This clonotype was detected many times. The gene calls are TRBV5-6 and TRBJ2-1; 7 nucleotides align to TRBD1. V was pared by 7 bases and J by 9 bases, with 10 bases of the junction left unmatched. The CDR3 has 13 amino acids. Germline CDR1 reads SGHDT; CDR2 reads YYEEEE. CDR3 loop: CASGLTGIAEQFF. The CDR3 DNA follows: TGTGCCAGCGGACTGACAGGGATCGCTGAGCAGTTCTTC.

In its sample, this clonotype was seen a few times. The V gene is TRBV25-1, the J gene TRBJ1-6; 7 bases map to TRBD1. Trimming at V came to 1 base and at J to 8 bases, leaving 5 bases not matched to a gene. CDR1 MGHDK and CDR2 SYGVNS come from the germline V gene. The CDR3 runs 15 residues. Here the CDR3 DNA reads TGTGCCAGCAGTGAATTTGTCCAGGGGGATTCACCCCTCCACTTT. The encoded protein is CASSEFVQGDSPLHF.

Many counts were recorded for this clonotype. The J gene is TRBJ1-1, the V gene TRBV6-2 or TRBV6-3, with a tentative D call TRBD1 (6 bases). There are 12 residues in the CDR3. Germline assignment: CDR1 MNHEY and CDR2 SVGEGT. Trimming removed 0 bases at V and 12 bases at J, with 11 bases between. The CDR3 spells CASSYSDRRTFF. The CDR3 DNA is TGTGCCAGCAGTTACTCCGACAGGAGGACTTTCTTT.

The table lists this clonotype with many counts. The chain combines TRBV5-1 with TRBJ1-2, with D hard to call. Germline CDR1 is SGHRS and CDR2 is YFSETQ. There are 12 residues in the CDR3. The V and J ends lost 4 bases and 8 bases respectively, with 12 bases between them. The CDR3 DNA reads TGCGCCAGCAGCGTTACCGGGCGGGGCTACACCTTC. Amino acid sequence: CASSVTGRGYTF.

This chain connects TRBV6-2 or TRBV6-3 to TRBJ1-5, with TRBD1 as a possible D gene (6 bases). The V end lost 5 bases, the J end lost 1 base, and 15 bases lay between the germline ends. This CDR3 has 16 residues. The germline gives CDR1 MNHEY, CDR2 SVGEGT. The DNA of the CDR3 is TGTGCCAGCAGTGATGGGGGACACCGAAGCAATCAGCCCCAGCATTTT. Translating gives CASSDGGHRSNQPQHF.